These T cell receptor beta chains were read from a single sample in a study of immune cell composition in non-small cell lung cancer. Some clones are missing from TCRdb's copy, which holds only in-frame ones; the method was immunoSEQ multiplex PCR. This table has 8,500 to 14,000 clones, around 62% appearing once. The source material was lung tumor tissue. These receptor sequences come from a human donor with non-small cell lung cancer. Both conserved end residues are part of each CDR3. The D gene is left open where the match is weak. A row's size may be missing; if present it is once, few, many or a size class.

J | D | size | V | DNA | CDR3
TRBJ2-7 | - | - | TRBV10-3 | TGTGCCATCAGTGGTGGGACATCAAAATCCTACGAGCAGTACTTC | CAISGGTSKSYEQYF
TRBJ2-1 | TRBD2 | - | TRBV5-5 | TGTGCCAGCAGCTACATAGCGGGGGAAAACAATGAGCAGTTCTTC | CASSYIAGENNEQFF
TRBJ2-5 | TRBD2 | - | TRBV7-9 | TGTGCCAGCAGCTTAGCGCCGGGACTAGCGGGAGGACCACAAGAGACCCAGTACTTC | CASSLAPGLAGGPQETQYF
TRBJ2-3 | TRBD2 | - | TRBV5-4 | TGTGCCAGCAGCTTACAGCGGGAGGGCCGGACAGATACGCAGTATTTT | CASSLQREGRTDTQYF
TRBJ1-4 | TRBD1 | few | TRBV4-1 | TGCGCCAGCAGGCCGGGACAGGGGGCAACTAATGAAAAACTGTTTTTT | CASRPGQGATNEKLFF
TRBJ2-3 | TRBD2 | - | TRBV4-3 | TGCGCCAGCAGCCATCTCCTCCCCCTAGCGGGAGGACCCAACACAGATACGCAGTATTTT | CASSHLLPLAGGPNTDTQYF
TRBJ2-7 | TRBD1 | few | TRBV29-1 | TGCAGCGTTGCCGGGACAGGTCCTTCCTACGAGCAGTACTTC | CSVAGTGPSYEQYF
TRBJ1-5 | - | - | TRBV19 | TGTGCCAGTAGCCACCTTATCAAGGGGCAGCCCCAGCATTTT | CASSHLIKGQPQHF
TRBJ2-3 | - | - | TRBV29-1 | TGCAGCGTTGAAGAATGGCAGTTTACAGATACGCAGTATTTT | CSVEEWQFTDTQYF
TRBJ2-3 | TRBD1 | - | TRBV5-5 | TGTGCCAGCACCAATTTTGACAGGGGGCAACAGGGAGATACGCAGTATTTT | CASTNFDRGQQGDTQYF
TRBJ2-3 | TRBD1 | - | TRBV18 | TGTGCCAGCTCACCACCGGGACAGGGGCGAGATACGCAGTATTTT | CASSPPGQGRDTQYF
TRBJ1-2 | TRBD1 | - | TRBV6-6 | TGTGCCAGCAGTTACACAGGGGGGACTAACTATGGCTACACCTTC | CASSYTGGTNYGYTF
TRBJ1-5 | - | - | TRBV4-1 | TGCGCCAGCAGCCAAGGCCTAATGGGGCCCAAAAGGGGTCAGCCCCAGCATTTT | CASSQGLMGPKRGQPQHF
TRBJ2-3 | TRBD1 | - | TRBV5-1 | TGCGCCAGCAGCTTGGAGGGACAGGGGTTTTTGGGTCTGAGTACGCAGTATTTT | CASSLEGQGFLGLSTQYF
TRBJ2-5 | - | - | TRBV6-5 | TGTGCCAGCAGTTACGGGCACCAAGAGACCCAGTACTTC | CASSYGHQETQYF
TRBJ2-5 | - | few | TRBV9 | TGTGCCAGCAGCCAAGGCGGGTACCAAGAGACCCAGTACTTC | CASSQGGYQETQYF
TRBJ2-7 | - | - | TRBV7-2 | TGTGCCAGCAGCCAGACAGACGTCCTCTACGAGCAGTACTTC | CASSQTDVLYEQYF
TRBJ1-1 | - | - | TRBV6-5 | TGTGCCAGCAGTTACGGGCGGGAGGCTTTCTTT | CASSYGREAFF
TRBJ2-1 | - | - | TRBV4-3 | TGCGCCAGCAGCCAGTGGGGTGTTCGACAGTCCTACAATGAGCAGTTCTTC | CASSQWGVRQSYNEQFF
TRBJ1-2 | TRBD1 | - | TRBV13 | TGTGCCAGCAGCTTAGGCAACAGGGGTGGCTATGGCTACACCTTC | CASSLGNRGGYGYTF
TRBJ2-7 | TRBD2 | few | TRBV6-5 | TGTGCCAGCAGTTCTAGCGGGGACGAGCAGTACTTC | CASSSSGDEQYF
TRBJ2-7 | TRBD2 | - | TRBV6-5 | TGTGCCAGCAGTTCCGGGACTAGCGGATCCTACGAGCAGTACTTC | CASSSGTSGSYEQYF
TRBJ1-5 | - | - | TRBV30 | TGTGCCTGGAGTGTTGGGCGGACACATAGAAGCAATCAGCCCCAGCATTTT | CAWSVGRTHRSNQPQHF
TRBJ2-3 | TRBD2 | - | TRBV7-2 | TGTGCCAGCAGGACGACTAGCGGAGAGTCAGATACGCAGTATTTT | CASRTTSGESDTQYF
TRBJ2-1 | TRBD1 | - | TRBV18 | TGTGCCAGCTCACTCCAAACAGGGGACAATGAGCAGTTCTTC | CASSLQTGDNEQFF
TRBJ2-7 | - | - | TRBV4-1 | TGCGCCAGCAGCCAAGAATGGCGGGGACCCTACGAGCAGTACTTC | CASSQEWRGPYEQYF
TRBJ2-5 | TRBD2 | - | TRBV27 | TGTGCCAGCAGCTTAACTAGCGGGAGGTACCAAGAGACCCAGTACTTC | CASSLTSGRYQETQYF
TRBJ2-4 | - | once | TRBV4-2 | TGTGCCAGCAGCCAAGAGTCTAGTTTGAACATTCAGTACTTC | CASSQESSLNIQYF
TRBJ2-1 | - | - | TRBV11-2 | TGTGCCAGCAGCCGTCTAAACAATGAGCAGTTCTTC | CASSRLNNEQFF
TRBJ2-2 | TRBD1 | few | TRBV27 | TGTGCCAGCAGTGCCCTCACAGGGGGCGTCGGGGAGCTGTTTTTT | CASSALTGGVGELFF
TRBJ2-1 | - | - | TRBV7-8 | TGTGCCAGCAGCCCTACAGGGTATAGCAATGAGCAGTTCTTC | CASSPTGYSNEQFF
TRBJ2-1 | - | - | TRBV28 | TGTGCCAGCACCCCCGGGACTCTAACCAGCCATGAGCAGTTCTTC | CASTPGTLTSHEQFF
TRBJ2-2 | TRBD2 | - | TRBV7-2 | TGTGCCAGCAGCTTAGGGACTAGCGGCACCGGGGAGCTGTTTTTT | CASSLGTSGTGELFF
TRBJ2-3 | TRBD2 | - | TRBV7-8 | TGTGCCAGCAGCTTAAGGGATCACAGCGGGAGTGTCGGAGATACGCAGTATTTT | CASSLRDHSGSVGDTQYF
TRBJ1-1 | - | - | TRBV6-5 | TGTGCCAGCAGGCAGGGGATGGAAGCTTTCTTT | CASRQGMEAFF
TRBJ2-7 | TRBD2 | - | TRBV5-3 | TGTGCCAGAAGCCCCGCCCGGACTAGCGGGAGCCACGAGCAGTACTTC | CARSPARTSGSHEQYF
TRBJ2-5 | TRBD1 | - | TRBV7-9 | TGTGCCAGCATCCCGGGACAGGGGGGTGTTGAGACCCAGTACTTC | CASIPGQGGVETQYF
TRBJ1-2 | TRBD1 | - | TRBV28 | TGTGCCAGCAGTTTTCGACAGGGGGCGCCTTATAATGGCTACACCTTC | CASSFRQGAPYNGYTF
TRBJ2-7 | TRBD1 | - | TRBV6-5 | TGTGCCAGCAGGGCCGGGACAGGGGGCTACGAGCAGTACTTC | CASRAGTGGYEQYF
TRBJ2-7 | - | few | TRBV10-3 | TGTGCCATCAGTGGACGGCAGGGCGACGAGCAGTACTTC | CAISGRQGDEQYF
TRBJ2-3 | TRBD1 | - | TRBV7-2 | TGTGCCAGCAGCTCAAGACAGGGATTCACAGATACGCAGTATTTT | CASSSRQGFTDTQYF
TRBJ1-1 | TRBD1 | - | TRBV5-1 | TGCGCCAGCAGCTGGGGGACAGGGGGCACTGAAGCTTTCTTT | CASSWGTGGTEAFF
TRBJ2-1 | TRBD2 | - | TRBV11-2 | TGTGCCAGCAGCTTACGGCTAGCGGGAGGATCTAGCTCCTACAATGAGCAGTTCTTC | CASSLRLAGGSSSYNEQFF
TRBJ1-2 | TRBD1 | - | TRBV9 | TGTGCCAGCAGCGGCCGACCAGGGGGCGTAGGCTACACCTTC | CASSGRPGGVGYTF
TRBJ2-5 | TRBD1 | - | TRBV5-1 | TGCGCCAGCAGCTTGGGGGACAGACAAGAGACCCAGTACTTC | CASSLGDRQETQYF
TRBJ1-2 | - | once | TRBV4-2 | TGTGCCAGCAGCCAAGACCCCGACTGGACAGCTAACTATGGCTACACCTTC | CASSQDPDWTANYGYTF